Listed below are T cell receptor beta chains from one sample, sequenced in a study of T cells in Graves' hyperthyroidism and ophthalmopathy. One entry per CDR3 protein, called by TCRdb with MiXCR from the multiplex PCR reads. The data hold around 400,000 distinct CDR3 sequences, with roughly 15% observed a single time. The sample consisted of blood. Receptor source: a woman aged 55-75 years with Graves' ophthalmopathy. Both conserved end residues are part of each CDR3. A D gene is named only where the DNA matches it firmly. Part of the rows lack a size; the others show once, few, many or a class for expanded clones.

CDR3aa: CASSLPAFMETQYF
CDR3nt: TGTGCCAGCAGTTTACCCGCCTTTATGGAGACCCAGTACTTC
abundance: many
v_gene: TRBV28
j_gene: TRBJ2-5
d_gene: NA

CDR3aa: CASSLGGGGFQPQHF
CDR3nt: TGCGCCAGCAGCTTGGGCGGGGGCGGATTTCAGCCCCAGCATTTT
abundance: many
v_gene: TRBV5-1
j_gene: TRBJ1-5
d_gene: NA

CDR3aa: CASSRQTSGQETQYF
CDR3nt: TGTGCCAGCAGCCGACAGACTAGCGGCCAAGAGACCCAGTACTTC
abundance: many
v_gene: TRBV3-1
j_gene: TRBJ2-5
d_gene: TRBD2

CDR3aa: CASSLSRGANTEAFF
CDR3nt: TGTGCCAGCAGCCTTTCTCGGGGGGCGAACACTGAAGCTTTCTTT
abundance: many
v_gene: TRBV7-9
j_gene: TRBJ1-1
d_gene: NA

CDR3aa: CASSPQESAKNIQYF
CDR3nt: TGTGCCAGCAGCCCCCAGGAATCAGCCAAAAACATTCAGTACTTC
abundance: many
v_gene: TRBV28
j_gene: TRBJ2-4
d_gene: NA

CDR3aa: CSARGAGLETQYF
CDR3nt: TGCAGTGCTCGGGGGGCAGGTCTAGAGACCCAGTACTTC
abundance: many
v_gene: TRBV20-1
j_gene: TRBJ2-5
d_gene: NA

CDR3aa: CSVEAGRTSYNEQFF
CDR3nt: TGCAGCGTTGAAGCCGGCAGAACCTCCTACAATGAGCAGTTCTTC
abundance: NA
v_gene: TRBV29-1
j_gene: TRBJ2-1
d_gene: NA

CDR3aa: CASSPRDRTGGNEQFF
CDR3nt: TGTGCCAGCAGCCCCAGGGACAGGACGGGCGGCAATGAGCAGTTCTTC
abundance: many
v_gene: TRBV6-1
j_gene: TRBJ2-1
d_gene: TRBD1

CDR3aa: CASSGPGTEETQYF
CDR3nt: TGTGCCAGCAGTGGCCCCGGGACAGAAGAGACCCAGTACTTC
abundance: few
v_gene: TRBV28
j_gene: TRBJ2-5
d_gene: TRBD1

CDR3aa: CASRRNRNTEAFF
CDR3nt: TGTGCCAGCAGACGCAACAGGAACACTGAAGCTTTCTTT
abundance: many
v_gene: TRBV3-1
j_gene: TRBJ1-1
d_gene: NA

CDR3aa: CASSLARFGNSGNTIYF
CDR3nt: TGTGCCAGCAGTTTAGCCCGGTTCGGCAACTCTGGAAACACCATATATTTT
abundance: few
v_gene: TRBV12-3/TRBV12-4
j_gene: TRBJ1-3
d_gene: NA

CDR3aa: CASSLRASGRGQQAGELFF
CDR3nt: TGTGCCAGCAGCCTCAGGGCTAGCGGGAGGGGACAACAAGCCGGGGAGCTGTTTTTT
abundance: few
v_gene: TRBV7-3
j_gene: TRBJ2-2
d_gene: TRBD2

CDR3aa: CASSVGGGGTDTQYF
CDR3nt: TGTGCCAGCAGCGTAGGGGGAGGGGGCACAGATACGCAGTATTTT
abundance: NA
v_gene: TRBV9
j_gene: TRBJ2-3
d_gene: TRBD2

CDR3aa: CASSPQGKNIGELFF
CDR3nt: TGTGCCAGCAGCCCACAGGGGAAGAACATCGGGGAGCTGTTTTTT
abundance: NA
v_gene: TRBV2
j_gene: TRBJ2-2
d_gene: TRBD1

CDR3aa: CASSPGARDADTQYF
CDR3nt: TGTGCCAGCAGTCCTGGGGCTAGGGATGCAGATACGCAGTATTTT
abundance: few
v_gene: TRBV28
j_gene: TRBJ2-3
d_gene: NA

CDR3aa: CATSRDRAPHEQYF
CDR3nt: TGTGCCACCAGCAGAGATCGAGCTCCCCACGAGCAGTACTTC
abundance: many
v_gene: TRBV15
j_gene: TRBJ2-7
d_gene: NA

CDR3aa: CSADRYTLYNEQFF
CDR3nt: TGCAGTGCTGACAGGTACACACTCTACAATGAGCAGTTCTTC
abundance: NA
v_gene: TRBV20-1
j_gene: TRBJ2-1
d_gene: NA

CDR3aa: CASSEGGDGEAFF
CDR3nt: TGTGCCAGCAGTGAAGGGGGGGACGGGGAAGCTTTCTTT
abundance: many
v_gene: TRBV6-1
j_gene: TRBJ1-1
d_gene: NA

CDR3aa: CASSLGLGGEVPQHF
CDR3nt: TGTGCCAGCAGCTTAGGGCTGGGGGGGGAGGTGCCCCAGCATTTT
abundance: many
v_gene: TRBV7-8
j_gene: TRBJ1-5
d_gene: NA

CDR3aa: CASSLAGGTGTPFF
CDR3nt: TGTGCCAGCAGCTTAGCGGGGGGGACAGGGACGCCGTTCTTC
abundance: NA
v_gene: TRBV11-1
j_gene: TRBJ2-1
d_gene: TRBD1

CDR3aa: CASSLSGGSYGYTF
CDR3nt: TGTGCCAGCAGTTTATCGGGGGGCAGCTATGGCTACACCTTC
abundance: once
v_gene: TRBV27
j_gene: TRBJ1-2
d_gene: NA

CDR3aa: CASSLAPLYNEQFF
CDR3nt: TGTGCCAGTAGCCTAGCCCCCCTCTACAATGAGCAGTTCTTC
abundance: NA
v_gene: TRBV19
j_gene: TRBJ2-1
d_gene: NA

CDR3aa: CASSYSGREGYEQYF
CDR3nt: TGTGCCAGCAGTTACTCGGGACGGGAGGGTTACGAGCAGTACTTC
abundance: NA
v_gene: TRBV6-5
j_gene: TRBJ2-7
d_gene: TRBD2

CDR3aa: CASSPRQGARTEAFF
CDR3nt: TGTGCCAGCAGTCCACGACAGGGGGCGAGGACTGAAGCTTTCTTT
abundance: many
v_gene: TRBV6-1
j_gene: TRBJ1-1
d_gene: TRBD1

CDR3aa: CASSPGDSLRGRWGEQYF
CDR3nt: TGCGCCAGCAGCCCCGGGGACAGCTTACGCGGGAGGTGGGGCGAGCAGTACTTC
abundance: NA
v_gene: TRBV5-1
j_gene: TRBJ2-7
d_gene: NA

CDR3aa: CASSQAPTSGRYIQYF
CDR3nt: TGTGCCAGCAGCCAAGCCCCGACTAGCGGGAGATACATTCAGTACTTC
abundance: NA
v_gene: TRBV3-1
j_gene: TRBJ2-4
d_gene: TRBD2

CDR3aa: CASRRTGFQNTEAFF
CDR3nt: TGTGCCAGTAGACGGACAGGGTTTCAGAACACTGAAGCTTTCTTT
abundance: few
v_gene: TRBV19
j_gene: TRBJ1-1
d_gene: TRBD1

CDR3aa: CASMAPGLAGGEQYF
CDR3nt: TGTGCCAGCATGGCTCCCGGACTAGCGGGAGGCGAGCAGTACTTC
abundance: NA
v_gene: TRBV25-1
j_gene: TRBJ2-7
d_gene: TRBD2

CDR3aa: CSASPWETQYF
CDR3nt: TGCAGTGCCTCCCCTTGGGAGACCCAGTACTTC
abundance: many
v_gene: TRBV20-1
j_gene: TRBJ2-5
d_gene: NA

CDR3aa: CASSFPRQGGETQHF
CDR3nt: TGTGCCAGCAGTTTTCCGAGACAGGGGGGCGAGACCCAGCATTTT
abundance: NA
v_gene: TRBV28
j_gene: TRBJ1-5
d_gene: TRBD1

CDR3aa: CASSYPRVMNTEAFF
CDR3nt: TGTGCCAGCAGCTACCCCAGGGTCATGAACACTGAAGCTTTCTTT
abundance: many
v_gene: TRBV11-2
j_gene: TRBJ1-1
d_gene: NA

CDR3aa: CARSFQGRYSNQPQHF
CDR3nt: TGTGCCAGGAGTTTCCAAGGACGGTATAGCAATCAGCCCCAGCATTTT
abundance: many
v_gene: TRBV27
j_gene: TRBJ1-5
d_gene: NA

CDR3aa: CAWSSLGQGISNEQFF
CDR3nt: TGTGCCTGGAGTTCTTTGGGACAGGGGATTTCAAATGAGCAGTTCTTC
abundance: few
v_gene: TRBV30
j_gene: TRBJ2-1
d_gene: TRBD1

CDR3aa: CATSDLRSNQPQHF
CDR3nt: TGTGCCACCAGTGATTTACGTAGCAATCAGCCCCAGCATTTT
abundance: NA
v_gene: TRBV24-1
j_gene: TRBJ1-5
d_gene: NA

CDR3aa: CAWSVQANEKLFF
CDR3nt: TGTGCCTGGAGTGTACAGGCTAATGAAAAACTGTTTTTT
abundance: many
v_gene: TRBV30
j_gene: TRBJ1-4
d_gene: NA

CDR3aa: CASKDGTASYNEQFF
CDR3nt: TGTGCCAGTAAAGACGGGACAGCCTCCTACAATGAGCAGTTCTTC
abundance: few
v_gene: TRBV19
j_gene: TRBJ2-1
d_gene: TRBD1

CDR3aa: CSAVPGQGTREQYF
CDR3nt: TGCAGTGCTGTCCCGGGACAGGGCACACGCGAGCAGTACTTC
abundance: NA
v_gene: TRBV20-1
j_gene: TRBJ2-7
d_gene: TRBD1

CDR3aa: CASSQAWPTSSYNEQFF
CDR3nt: TGCGCCAGCAGCCAAGCCTGGCCCACTAGCTCCTACAATGAGCAGTTCTTC
abundance: NA
v_gene: TRBV4-1
j_gene: TRBJ2-1
d_gene: NA

CDR3aa: CASSNSALSYNEQFF
CDR3nt: TGTGCCAGCAGTAATTCTGCCCTTTCCTACAATGAGCAGTTCTTC
abundance: few
v_gene: TRBV12-3/TRBV12-4
j_gene: TRBJ2-1
d_gene: NA